The source of this T cell receptor beta chain is a study of blood T cell repertoires in COVID-19. Overall study: PBMCs, B-cell-depleted T cells, or T cells provided the cDNA or gDNA that made up the material.

As processed by the authors: Amplification with reference gene primers provided the estimates of nucleated cell counts. The protocol was immunoSEQ multiplex PCR, while the TCRdb copy is restricted to in-frame clones and leaves out a portion. D and trimming were read from the DNA, whereas the V and J calls and clone size are those reported in that table. The data contain some 160,000 clones, around 89% of them singletons. The sample was peripheral blood. The clonotype was recovered from a man aged 55 to 70 with acute or convalescent COVID-19.

CDR3 sequence reads: CASSHYRERTFF. CDR3 nucleotides: TGTGCCAGCAGTCATTACAGGGAGCGAACTTTCTTT. The chain is built from TRBV14 and TRBJ1-1; D possibly corresponds to TRBD1 (6 bases). CDR1 is SGHDN and CDR2 is FVKESK in the germline V gene. V shed 6 bases and J shed 12 bases, with 17 bases lying between them. The CDR3 has 12 residues.